This T cell receptor beta chain was profiled in a study of CD8+ T cells in alopecia areata. RNA extraction and reverse transcription yielded cDNA as sequencing template. Sequenced by immunoSEQ multiplex PCR; TCRdb stores in-frame clones only, minus some. Among under 300,000 clones listed, roughly two thirds were seen once. Trimming removed 7 bases from V and 0 bases from J, with 8 bases in between. Germline V gene data show CDR1 as MNHNS and CDR2 as SASEGT. The CDR3 has 13 amino acids. This receptor was obtained from a human donor with alopecia areata. Material: CD4+ T cells sorted from blood, obtained at week 0. V is TRBV6-1 and J is TRBJ2-3, with D uncertain. The CDR3 loop reads CASTETSTDTQYF. In DNA form, the CDR3 reads TGTGCCAGCACCGAGACCAGCACAGATACGCAGTATTTT.